This TCR beta chain was recorded in a study of cytomegalovirus exposure and HLA in healthy donors. Study-level information: Previous work identified roughly 120 million unique TCR beta sequences from 200 million or so T cells.

With respect to this clone: Its target is not known.

The germline gives CDR1 SQVTM, CDR2 ANQGSEA. After removal of 3 bases from V and 5 bases from J, the junction contained 6 bases not matched to a gene. The CDR3 covers 13 residues. Study-level results: The CMV antigen specificity of a few CMV-associated chains was confirmed through in vitro analysis. Researchers counted around 170 TCR beta chains as cytomegalovirus-associated.

The PCR ran on 60 Vbeta and 13 Jbeta primers. The protocol was immunoSEQ multiplex PCR, while the TCRdb copy is restricted to in-frame clones and leaves out a portion. The data show over 130,000 clones, 88% seen once. This receptor was taken from a middle-aged woman in good health and CMV-seronegative. Sequenced input: PBMCs. The J gene is TRBJ1-2, the V gene TRBV29-1; the match to TRBD1 covers 7 bases. The CDR3 DNA reads as TGCAGCGTTGAGGACAGGCCGGGGTATGGCTACACCTTC. This gives the protein CSVEDRPGYGYTF.